The 8 T cell receptor beta chains listed next were all sequenced from one sample in a study of tumor and adjacent non-tumor tissue in lung cancer. No cell sorting was done before RNA was extracted from the tissue. A modified ARM-PCR protocol with three rounds of nested PCR amplified TCRbeta. From the multiplex PCR reads, TCRdb called clonotypes with MiXCR, one entry per CDR3 protein. Of around 120,000 distinct CDR3 sequences in the sample, approximately 66% were seen once. The sequencing input was lung tumor tissue. These receptors all stem from a man between 25 and 39 years old with non-small cell lung cancer.

Note on this clonotype: A much larger clone lies one base from this, so it may be a read error. This rearrangement joins TRBV29-1 to TRBJ2-7, with a weak D call TRBD2 (5 bases). Germline V gives CDR1 SQVTM, CDR2 ANQGSEA. The CDR3 is 11 residues long. DNA for the CDR3: TGCAGCCTTGATTGGGGAGACGAGCAGTACTTC. As protein: CSLDWGDEQYF.

The count of this clonotype is one. Possible read error: a much larger clone is one base away. This chain links TRBV20-1 with TRBJ2-7; possibly TRBD1 for D (5 bases). Looked up from germline, CDR1 is DFQATT and CDR2 is SNEGSKA (reference sequence). There are 13 residues in the CDR3. CDR3 bases: TGCACTGCTCTCCAGGGAATCATCTACGAGCAGTACTTC. Amino acid sequence: CTALQGIIYEQYF.

CDR3 DNA sequence: TGCAGCGTTGTTCCAGGGGAGGCTAGCGGGAACCCAGATACGCAGTATTTT. Its protein product is CSVVPGEASGNPDTQYF. The gene calls are TRBV29-1 and TRBJ2-3; TRBD2 aligns across 9 bases. This CDR3 has 17 residues. J lost 4 bases, V lost 4 bases, and 15 bases had no gene match. Germline CDR1 is SQVTM and CDR2 is ANQGSEA.

Regarding this clonotype: The junction shows a germline mismatch at one end, possibly a read error. The V call is TRBV4-1, the J call TRBJ2-3; D not resolved. In germline, CDR1 is MGHRA, CDR2 YSYEKL. The CDR3 runs to 14 residues. CDR3 DNA sequence: TGCACCAGCAGCCAAGATCCTAGTAAGGATACACAGTATTTT. Translating gives CTSSQDPSKDTQYF.

The chain combines TRBV20-1 with TRBJ2-7; TRBD2 matches at 8 bases. The CDR3 totals 13 residues. Germline assignment: CDR1 DFQATT and CDR2 SNEGSKA (reference sequence). With 7 bases clipped from V and 7 bases from J, the junction kept 12 bases outside the gene matches. CDR3 residues: CSGKLAEAREQYF. CDR3 in DNA: TGCAGTGGGAAACTAGCGGAAGCAAGGGAGCAGTACTTC.

Concerning this clonotype itself: It is unclear where the CDR3 begins or ends on the DNA, so no DNA is shown, and the CDR3 is as TCRdb lists it. The chain combines TRBV29-1 with TRBJ2-7; the DNA was not used to check the table's D call, TRBD2. Per germline, CDR1 SQVTM and CDR2 ANQGSEA. The CDR3 comprises 16 residues, both ends counted. CDR3 sequence reads: CSVVGGGSGLAYEYYF.

This clonotype was counted ten times or more. The chain has TRBV6-2 or TRBV6-3 and TRBJ2-1; D is uncertain. The CDR3 length is 16 residues. CDR1 is MNHEY and CDR2 is SVGEGT in the germline V gene. The V end lost 4 bases, the J end lost 0 bases, and 13 bases lay between the germline ends. The CDR3 spells CASSSPTDYSYNEQFF. In DNA form, the CDR3 reads TGTGCCAGCAGTTCCCCCACTGATTACTCCTACAATGAGCAGTTCTTC.

Remarks on this clonotype: A clone one base away is much larger, so this may be a read error. J is TRBJ2-7 and V is TRBV12-3 or TRBV12-4, with D tentatively TRBD1 (6 bases). This CDR3 comprises 14 residues. CDR3 sequence (DNA): TGTGCCATCAGTTTAGTTTGGACAGCCTACGAGCAGTACTTC. As protein: CAISLVWTAYEQYF.